Listed below are T cell receptor beta chains from one sample, sequenced in a study of blood T cell repertoires in COVID-19. Assay used: immunoSEQ multiplex PCR; TCRdb lists only in-frame clones, some missing. The data contain around 290,000 clones, approximately 91% of them singletons. Sequenced sample: peripheral blood. The source is a woman in her thirties with COVID-19, enrolled during active disease. Both conserved end residues are part of each CDR3. The D gene is left open where the match is weak. Only some rows state a clone size, as once, few, many or a class for expanded clones.

d_gene,v_gene,abundance,j_gene,CDR3nt,CDR3aa
-,TRBV2,few,TRBJ1-5,TGTGCCAGCAGTGTGGGCCTCAGCAATCAGCCCCAGCATTTT,CASSVGLSNQPQHF
TRBD1,TRBV25-1,-,TRBJ2-7,TGTGCCAGCAGTGCCACTAACAGGGGCTACGAGCAGTACTTC,CASSATNRGYEQYF
TRBD2,TRBV4-2,-,TRBJ2-3,TGTGCCAGCAGCCAAGACGGGACTAGCAGTACAGATACGCAGTATTTT,CASSQDGTSSTDTQYF
-,TRBV27,-,TRBJ1-4,TGTGCCAGCAGTCTGCTGACAGGATCGGGTCCAACTAATGAAAAACTGTTTTTT,CASSLLTGSGPTNEKLFF
TRBD2,TRBV7-2,-,TRBJ2-7,TGTGCCAGCTCCCCCCGCAGCGGGAGGGCCGAGCAGTACTTC,CASSPRSGRAEQYF
TRBD1,TRBV2,-,TRBJ2-7,TGTGCCAGCAGGGGCGGGACAGGGACATACGAGCAGTACTTC,CASRGGTGTYEQYF
-,TRBV29-1,-,TRBJ1-2,TGCAGCGTTGCACAGAGCTATGGCTACACCTTC,CSVAQSYGYTF
TRBD2,TRBV19,-,TRBJ2-7,TGTGCCAGTAGTATAGCCTCGGGAGGATCCTACGAGCAGTACTTC,CASSIASGGSYEQYF
TRBD2,TRBV5-1,-,TRBJ2-7,TGCGCCAGCAGCTTCGGCGCGGGAGGCTCCTACGAGCAGTACTTC,CASSFGAGGSYEQYF
-,TRBV7-7,-,TRBJ1-3,TGTGCCAGCAGCTTAGGACAGGCGACCGATGGAAACACCATATATTTT,CASSLGQATDGNTIYF
-,TRBV11-2,once,TRBJ1-4,TGTGCCAGCAGCTTTATGGCAGTAACTAATGAAAAACTGTTTTTT,CASSFMAVTNEKLFF
-,TRBV7-9,-,TRBJ1-1,TGTGCCAGCAGCTTAGAGGGGGTCGGAGCTTTCTTT,CASSLEGVGAFF
TRBD1,TRBV30,-,TRBJ2-7,TGTGCCTGGAGGGACAGGGGGCTCTACGAGCAGTACTTC,CAWRDRGLYEQYF
-,TRBV24-1,-,TRBJ2-3,TGTGCCACCAGTTGGGGGGTGGATACGCAGTATTTT,CATSWGVDTQYF
-,TRBV10-3,-,TRBJ1-1,TGTGCCATCAGCCTTAAGACAGGATCTAACACTGAAGCTTTCTTT,CAISLKTGSNTEAFF
-,TRBV11-3,-,TRBJ1-3,TGTGCCAGCAGCTTGAGTCGGAGCTCTGGAAACACCATATATTTT,CASSLSRSSGNTIYF
-,TRBV6-2/TRBV6-3,-,TRBJ1-2,TGTGCCAGCAGTTCGGGAATTAGCTACACCTTC,CASSSGISYTF
-,TRBV2,-,TRBJ2-1,TGTGCCAGCAGTTTACGGCTGGGGCAGAACAATGAGCAGTTCTTC,CASSLRLGQNNEQFF
-,TRBV3-1/TRBV3-2,few,TRBJ1-1,TGTGCCAGCAGTCTAGGGGCCCAGGCTGAAGCTTTCTTT,CASSLGAQAEAFF
-,TRBV5-6,-,TRBJ2-2,TGTGCCAGCAGCCCCGGACACTACACCGGGGAGCTGTTTTTT,CASSPGHYTGELFF
-,TRBV27,few,TRBJ1-1,TGTGCCAGCAGGGGAGGGACTGAAGCTTTCTTT,CASRGGTEAFF
TRBD1,TRBV30,-,TRBJ2-5,TGTGCCTGGAGTGTACGGGGACAGGGGGCTGAAGAGACCCAGTACTTC,CAWSVRGQGAEETQYF
-,TRBV11-3,-,TRBJ1-3,TGTGCCAGCAGCTTAAGGGGAACTGGAAACACCATATATTTT,CASSLRGTGNTIYF
TRBD2,TRBV27,once,TRBJ2-1,TGTGCCAGCAGGATAGGGACTAGCGGGAGACACTACAATGAGCAGTTCTTC,CASRIGTSGRHYNEQFF
-,TRBV11-3,-,TRBJ2-2,TGTGCCAGCAGCCTCCCGGCCGGGGAGCTGTTTTTT,CASSLPAGELFF
-,TRBV27,-,TRBJ1-6,TGTGCCAGCAGTGACAGACAGAGCTTATATTCACCCCTCCACTTT,CASSDRQSLYSPLHF
TRBD2,TRBV3-1/TRBV3-2,-,TRBJ2-5,TGTGCCAGCAGCCAAGGGGCGGGAGGGCCTCGGGAGACCCAGTACTTC,CASSQGAGGPRETQYF
TRBD1,TRBV9,-,TRBJ2-3,TGTGCCAGCAGCTTGGGACAGGGGGGAGATACGCAGTATTTT,CASSLGQGGDTQYF
TRBD2,TRBV7-9,-,TRBJ2-5,TGTGCCAGCAGCTTAACGGGAGGAGTCTGGCAAGAGACCCAGTACTTC,CASSLTGGVWQETQYF
TRBD2,TRBV15,-,TRBJ2-7,TGTGCCACCAGGAATCCCGGGACTAGCGGGAGAAACGAGCAGTACTTC,CATRNPGTSGRNEQYF
-,TRBV7-9,-,TRBJ1-3,TGTGCCAGCAGCTTATGGGGGGCTGGAAACACCATATATTTT,CASSLWGAGNTIYF
-,TRBV9,-,TRBJ1-3,TGTGCCAGCAGCGGACAGCTACACTCTGGAAACACCATATATTTT,CASSGQLHSGNTIYF
TRBD1,TRBV27,-,TRBJ1-1,TGTGCCAGCAGTTTAACCCCCAGGACAGGAGCCACTGAAGCTTTCTTT,CASSLTPRTGATEAFF
TRBD1,TRBV2,-,TRBJ1-2,TGTGCCAGCAGTGAATCAGGGGGCTGGGGCTACACCTTC,CASSESGGWGYTF
-,TRBV18,-,TRBJ1-1,TGTGCCAGCTCGCTTTTGGGCCAGGAGGACACTGAAGCTTTCTTT,CASSLLGQEDTEAFF
TRBD1,TRBV19,-,TRBJ1-2,TGTGCCAGTAGCCTGGACAGGGGCGTTCCCGTTTATGGCTACACCTTC,CASSLDRGVPVYGYTF
TRBD1,TRBV25-1,-,TRBJ2-3,TGTGCCAGCAGTGGGCTTGGGACAGGGGACACAGATACGCAGTATTTT,CASSGLGTGDTDTQYF
-,TRBV19,-,TRBJ1-1,TGTGCCAGTAGTCAAAAGGGGCGCTACCCGAACACTGAAGCTTTCTTT,CASSQKGRYPNTEAFF
-,TRBV20-1,-,TRBJ1-4,TGCAGTGCTAGTGGCGACGGGAATGGCGAAAAACTGTTTTTT,CSASGDGNGEKLFF
TRBD1,TRBV5-1,-,TRBJ2-1,TGCGCCAGCAGTTTTACGGGACAGGGGGCATATGAGCAGTTCTTC,CASSFTGQGAYEQFF
TRBD1,TRBV15,few,TRBJ1-6,TGTGCCACCAGCAGAGATCAAGTGGGGACAGGGAATTCACCCCTCCACTTT,CATSRDQVGTGNSPLHF
-,TRBV29-1,-,TRBJ1-2,TGCAGCACATGGCGGGGGCGCAGTGGCTACACCTTC,CSTWRGRSGYTF
TRBD1,TRBV27,-,TRBJ1-1,TGTGCCAGCAGTCCCTGGACAGGGGCGGACACTGAAGCTTTCTTT,CASSPWTGADTEAFF
-,TRBV7-2,-,TRBJ1-2,TGTGCCAGCAGCTTATCGTCAGGGGATACTTTCAACTATGGCTACACCTTC,CASSLSSGDTFNYGYTF
TRBD1,TRBV6-2/TRBV6-3,once,TRBJ1-1,TGTGCCAGCAGTTACCCTAGGACAGGGAGCATGAACACTGAAGCTTTCTTT,CASSYPRTGSMNTEAFF
-,TRBV6-5,-,TRBJ2-5,TGTGCCAGCAGCCAGGGTGGGGAGACCCAGTACTTC,CASSQGGETQYF
TRBD1,TRBV23-1,-,TRBJ2-7,TGCGCCAGCAGTCAATCAAACAGGGGGGACCTCGTAAGTAACGAGCAGTACTTC,CASSQSNRGDLVSNEQYF
-,TRBV6-4,-,TRBJ1-2,TGTGCCAGCCGAAAGGAGGACGGAGAAGTCTATGGCTACACCTTC,CASRKEDGEVYGYTF
TRBD1,TRBV19,-,TRBJ1-2,TGTGCCAGTAGTATTCGCGGACAGGGGGCGCTTTGGGATGGCTACACCTTC,CASSIRGQGALWDGYTF
-,TRBV2,-,TRBJ2-1,TGTGCCAGCAGTGAAGGGCCAAACGGGAGCTATGAGCAGTTCTTC,CASSEGPNGSYEQFF
TRBD1,TRBV2,-,TRBJ2-2,TGTGCCAGCAGTGAACAGGGGGCGCCCGGGGAGCTGTTTTTT,CASSEQGAPGELFF
-,TRBV12-3/TRBV12-4,-,TRBJ1-2,TGTGCCAGCAGTCATGGGACATCTTATGGCTACACCTTC,CASSHGTSYGYTF